The text below deals with one TCR beta chain. The RNA input was roughly 0.45 to 1 ug, and it was reverse transcribed with random hexamers. The CDR3 of TCR beta was amplified by immunoSEQ multiplex PCR across 54 Vbeta and 13 Jbeta. TCRdb reanalysed the immunoSEQ multiplex PCR reads using MiXCR and keeps one entry per CDR3 protein. The top ten clones hold approximately 0.3% of a sample with approximately 94,000 distinct CDR3 sequences, 95% of them seen once. The data derive from a study of CD8 T cells in Susac syndrome. FACS enriched CD8+ TEMRA cells, while bulk CD8+ and CD4+ were negatively isolated. Germline V gene data show CDR1 as SGHDN and CDR2 as FVKESK. The germline V and J ends were trimmed by 5 bases and 0 bases, with 13 bases remaining between them. The CDR3 has 16 amino acids.

J is TRBJ2-2 and V is TRBV14; TRBD2 might be the D (5 bases). The receptor's source is a human donor with Susac syndrome. Specimen: CD8+ T cells from PBMCs. Written as DNA, the CDR3 is TGTGCCAGCAGCACTCGGGGATTCGCGAACACCGGGGAGCTGTTTTTT. Protein: CASSTRGFANTGELFF.